These 30 T cell receptor beta chains were sequenced from one sample in a study of blood T cells in healthy people across ages. PCR was performed a second time for 7 to 11 cycles using a sample-barcoded 5' primer and a J-beta primer mix. TCRdb passed the 5' RACE reads through MiXCR, listing each CDR3 protein once. The table includes approximately 1.5 million distinct CDR3 sequences, around 36% detected once. Sequencing was carried out using blood. These receptors were obtained from a woman between 25 and 40 years old in good health.

The CDR3 DNA sequence: TGCGCCAGCAGCTTGGTTCCCCGCCAGGTAGGAAGCAATGAGCAGTTCTTC. This gives the protein CASSLVPRQVGSNEQFF. The chain couples TRBV5-1 to TRBJ2-1; D remains ambiguous. V was cut by 0 bases and J by 6 bases, with 19 bases left in between. Germline values: CDR1 SGHRS, CDR2 YFSETQ. The CDR3 totals 17 residues.

The gene calls are TRBV20-1 and TRBJ2-1; 10 nucleotides match TRBD2. The V gene end was trimmed by 0 bases and the J gene end by 1 base; junction bases not matched to a gene: 15. The CDR3 covers 20 residues. Germline CDR1 DFQATT, CDR2 SNEGSKA (reference sequence). Here the CDR3 DNA reads TGCAGTGCTAGAGATTTGAGTCCCAGCGGGGGGGCCGGGTCCTACAATGAGCAGTTCTTC. Its protein product is CSARDLSPSGGAGSYNEQFF.

A remark on this clonotype: A much larger clone lies one base from this, so it may be a read error. In DNA, the CDR3 is TGTGCCAGCAGCTTAGAGCTAGCGGGGATGTACAATGAGCAGTACTTC. Translation: CASSLELAGMYNEQYF. V is TRBV13 and J is TRBJ2-7, with TRBD2 identical over 9 bases. With V trimmed by 1 base and J by 7 bases, 11 bases remained unmatched. Germline V lookup: CDR1 PRHDT, CDR2 FYEKMQ (reference sequence). This CDR3 has 16 amino acids.

J is TRBJ1-4 and V is TRBV7-9; D call uncertain. Germline V gene sequence: CDR1 SEHNR, CDR2 FQNEAQ (reference sequence). The CDR3 loop spans 13 amino acids. The V gene lost 5 bases and the J gene lost 4 bases, with 8 bases spanning the gap. CDR3 sequence: CASSRGVNEKLFF. CDR3 DNA: TGTGCCAGCAGCCGCGGGGTTAATGAAAAACTGTTTTTT.

The chain combines TRBV20-1 with TRBJ2-1, with D perhaps being TRBD1 or TRBD2 (5 bases each). This CDR3 is built from 14 residues. Trimming left V 7 bases short and J 2 bases short, with 15 bases between. Germline V gene data show CDR1 as DFQATT and CDR2 as SNEGSKA (reference sequence). CDR3 nucleotides: TGCAGTGTTCACGAGGGGTTACCCTACAATGAGCAGTTCTTC. The encoded protein is CSVHEGLPYNEQFF.

V and J are TRBV28 and TRBJ1-2; 10 nucleotides match TRBD1. This CDR3 region has 17 residues. Germline CDR1 MDHEN, CDR2 SYDVKM. J was trimmed by 2 bases and V by 2 bases; bases with no gene match: 8. The chain's CDR3 is CASSLLGQGKWNYGYTF. The CDR3, as DNA: TGTGCCAGCAGTTTACTGGGACAGGGGAAGTGGAACTATGGCTACACCTTC.

This chain connects TRBV6-5 to TRBJ2-3; D unresolved. The CDR3 sequence is 13 residues long. V lost 3 bases to trimming and J lost 6 bases, with 10 bases between them. Germline V gene sequence: CDR1 MNHEY, CDR2 SVGAGI. CDR3 sequence (DNA): TGTGCCAGCAGTTATGGTCTCCAGGATACGCAGTATTTT. Protein: CASSYGLQDTQYF.

This clonotype was recorded once. A much larger clonotype is one base distant, so this may be a read error. The chain uses TRBV4-1 and TRBJ2-5, with D possibly being TRBD1 or TRBD2 (5 bases each). Germline V lookup: CDR1 MGHRA, CDR2 YSYEKL. The CDR3 is 15 residues long. The CDR3 is CANSREGTIGETQYF. Written as DNA, the CDR3 is TGCGCCAACAGCCGAGAAGGGACCATTGGGGAGACCCAGTACTTC.

V gene TRBV5-1 combines with J gene TRBJ1-2; no clear D gene. With 1 base removed from V and 8 bases from J, the gap between germline ends came to 12 bases. Germline CDR1 SGHRS, CDR2 YFSETQ. The CDR3 is 13 amino acids. The CDR3 region is CASSLSGPPGYTF. In DNA form, the CDR3 reads TGCGCCAGCAGCTTGTCGGGCCCACCGGGCTACACCTTC.

The chain couples TRBV24-1 to TRBJ2-3; 10 bases match TRBD2. The ends lost 1 base at V and 3 bases at J; junction bases unmatched: 3. Germline values: CDR1 KGHDR, CDR2 SFDVKD. The CDR3 sequence is 16 residues long. Here the CDR3 reads CATSDFPSGSTDTQYF. CDR3 nucleotides: TGTGCCACCAGTGATTTCCCTAGCGGGAGTACAGATACGCAGTATTTT.

This clonotype was detected a few times. This chain connects TRBV5-4 to TRBJ2-7; 7 nucleotides line up with TRBD2. In germline, CDR1 is SGHNT, CDR2 YYREEE (reference sequence). V shed 4 bases, J shed 6 bases, and the junction held 16 bases outside the gene matches. The CDR3 loop spans 16 amino acids. In DNA form, the CDR3 reads TGTGCCAGCAGCGTAGGATTTGAGACTAGCTTAAGCGAGCAGTACTTC. It yields the protein CASSVGFETSLSEQYF. Supplemented by reference TRBV5-4 and TRBJ2-7, the full variable domain reads ETGVTQSPTHLIKTRGQQVTLRCSSQSGHNTVSWYQQALGQGPQFIFQYYREEENGRGNFPPRFSGLQFPNYSSELNVNALELDDSALYLCASSVGFETSLSEQYFGPGTRLTVT.

The chain carries TRBV18 and TRBJ2-1; a weak D match, TRBD1 (7 bases). CDR1 and CDR2 from the germline V gene are KGHSH and LQKENI. V was cut by 3 bases and J by 5 bases, with 14 bases left in between. The CDR3 spans 15 residues. The DNA for the CDR3 is TGTGCCAGCTCACCGGCTGCAGGGGGGAACAATGAGCAGTTCTTC. This codes for CASSPAAGGNNEQFF.

This clonotype was observed many times. The chain employs TRBV7-2 and TRBJ2-1; 7 bases are shared with TRBD2. There are 15 residues in the CDR3. The junction had 6 bases not matched to a gene; V was cut back by 3 bases and J by 4 bases. Germline CDR1 is SGHTA and CDR2 is FQGNSA. The CDR3 sequence is CASSFRVGRYNEQFF. CDR3 DNA: TGTGCCAGCAGCTTCCGGGTCGGGAGGTACAATGAGCAGTTCTTC. Drawing the rest from reference TRBV7-2 and TRBJ2-1, the complete variable domain is GAGVSQSPSNKVTEKGKDVELRCDPISGHTALYWYRQSLGQGLEFLIYFQGNSAPDKSGLPSDRFSAERTGGSVSTLTIQRTQQEDSAVYLCASSFRVGRYNEQFFGPGTRLTVL.

To note about this clonotype: A clone one base away is much larger, so this may be a read error. The V and J genes are TRBV29-1 and TRBJ2-5; D is unresolved. From germline, CDR1 is SQVTM and CDR2 ANQGSEA. Between the trimmed V and J ends, which lost 7 bases and 5 bases, there was a span of 14 bases. The CDR3 contains 12 residues. The DNA for the CDR3 is TGCAGCGGCGCTGATCCCGGGGAGACCCAGTACTTC. The encoded protein is CSGADPGETQYF.

This clonotype occurred a few times. The chain couples TRBV6-2 or TRBV6-3 to TRBJ2-1; D not resolved. Germline CDR1 reads MNHEY; CDR2 reads SVGEGT. The germline V and J ends were trimmed by 2 bases and 8 bases, with 7 bases remaining between them. The CDR3 is made up of 12 amino acids. CDR3 amino acids: CASSYPVDEQFF. CDR3 bases: TGTGCCAGCAGTTACCCGGTAGATGAGCAGTTCTTC.

The chain links TRBV29-1 to TRBJ2-7, with 8 nucleotides matching TRBD1. The V segment lost 7 bases and the J segment 4 bases; nucleotides outside the gene matches: 9. The CDR3 extends over 13 amino acids. In germline, CDR1 is SQVTM, CDR2 ANQGSEA. The CDR3 DNA reads as TGCAGCGGTGCACAGGGGGAAATTTACGAGCAGTACTTC. It is translated as CSGAQGEIYEQYF.

The V and J genes are TRBV4-1 and TRBJ1-2; 12 positions match TRBD1. The CDR3 has 16 amino acids. J was trimmed by 4 bases and V by 1 base; bases with no gene match: 4. The V gene's germline CDR1 is MGHRA and CDR2 YSYEKL. The CDR3 DNA is TGCGCCAGCAGCCAAGCTGGGACAGGGGGCTCCTATGGCTACACCTTC. Its protein is CASSQAGTGGSYGYTF.

A few counts support this clonotype. The rearrangement joins TRBV20-1 to TRBJ2-7, with 7 bases that match TRBD1. The germline V gene has CDR1 DFQATT and CDR2 SNEGSKA (reference sequence). J was trimmed by 3 bases and V by 1 base; bases with no gene match: 6. The length of the CDR3 is 14 residues. The DNA for the CDR3 is TGCAGTGCTAGAGGCTTGGACAGGAGCTACGAGCAGTACTTC. Amino acid sequence: CSARGLDRSYEQYF.

J is TRBJ2-1 and V is TRBV3-1; 12 nucleotides agree with TRBD2. Germline loops: CDR1 LGHDT, CDR2 YNNKEL (reference sequence). The CDR3 totals 18 residues. The ends lost 0 bases at V and 5 bases at J; junction bases unmatched: 8. As DNA, the CDR3 is TGTGCCAGCAGCCAAGATAGGGGAACTAGCGGGAGGAACAATGAGCAGTTCTTC. It translates to CASSQDRGTSGRNNEQFF.

The chain carries TRBV10-3 and TRBJ2-3, with 12 bases aligning to TRBD2. The V gene's germline CDR1 is ENHRY and CDR2 SYGVKD. Trimming cost V 3 bases and J 4 bases; bases outside gene matches: 5. This CDR3 has 16 amino acids. CDR3 residues: CAISDLAGGLADTQYF. The CDR3 bases are TGTGCCATCAGTGATCTAGCGGGGGGGCTCGCAGATACGCAGTATTTT.

This clonotype has a count of ten or more. J is TRBJ2-7 and V is TRBV29-1; the match to TRBD1 covers 9 bases. V gave up 1 base and J gave up 4 bases; unmatched junction bases: 5. The germline V gene encodes CDR1 SQVTM and CDR2 ANQGSEA. CDR3 size: 14 residues. The CDR3 is CSVEARTGAYEQYF. DNA of the CDR3: TGCAGCGTTGAAGCGAGGACAGGGGCTTACGAGCAGTACTTC.

The rearrangement links TRBV9 to TRBJ1-1; D gene unclear. Germline V gene lookup returns CDR1 SGDLS and CDR2 YYNGEE. Trimming took 3 bases from V and 5 from J, leaving 11 bases between them. The CDR3 has 13 residues. CDR3 amino acids: CASSDDTRTEAFF. Here the CDR3 DNA reads TGTGCCAGCAGCGATGATACGCGGACTGAAGCTTTCTTT. Filled out from reference TRBV9 and TRBJ1-1, the complete variable domain reads DSGVTQTPKHLITATGQRVTLRCSPRSGDLSVYWYQQSLDQGLQFLIQYYNGEERAKGNILERFSAQQFPDLHSELNLSSLELGDSALYFCASSDDTRTEAFFGQGTRLTVV.

The chain employs TRBV6-2 or TRBV6-3 and TRBJ2-7; D may correspond to TRBD1 or TRBD2 (5 bases each). Trimming cost V 8 bases and J 2 bases, with 16 bases left between them. Looked up from germline, CDR1 is MNHEY and CDR2 is SVGEGT. CDR3 size: 14 residues. The chain's CDR3 is CASGGRIDTYEQYF. The CDR3 nucleotides read TGTGCCAGCGGGGGACGCATCGACACCTACGAGCAGTACTTC.

To note about this clonotype: It may be a read error: a sequence one base away is much more abundant. This chain's CDR3 is CASSPEQWVNGYTF. In DNA, the CDR3 is TGTGCCAGCAGCCCAGAACAGTGGGTGAATGGCTACACCTTC. The rearrangement joins TRBV7-2 to TRBJ1-2; the D is unclear. The CDR3 runs to 14 residues. Germline V CDR1 and CDR2: SGHTA, FQGNSA. Trimming took off 5 bases at V and 6 bases at J, with 16 bases between the two ends.

In this sample, this clonotype turned up a few times. The chain joins TRBV29-1 to TRBJ2-2; 7 nucleotides align to TRBD1. The CDR3 length is 14 residues. V was clipped by 0 bases and J by 4 bases; unmatched bases: 2. Germline V gene lookup returns CDR1 SQVTM and CDR2 ANQGSEA. The CDR3 nucleotides are TGCAGCGTTGAAGAGCACAGGGGCACCGGGGAGCTGTTTTTT. Its translation: CSVEEHRGTGELFF.

This clonotype was seen a single time. The chain carries TRBV5-5 and TRBJ1-1, with no clear D. The V end was cut by 0 bases, the J end by 2 bases, with 11 bases between. CDR1 SGHKS and CDR2 YYEKEE come from the germline V gene (reference sequence). The CDR3 spans 15 residues. CDR3 in DNA: TGTGCCAGCAGCTTGGCCTTGATGCGCAACACTGAAGCTTTCTTT. Translation: CASSLALMRNTEAFF. Based on the CDR3 plus reference TRBV5-5 and TRBJ1-1, the full variable domain is DAGVTQSPTHLIKTRGQQVTLRCSPISGHKSVSWYQQVLGQGPQFIFQYYEKEERGRGNFPDRFSARQFPNYSSELNVNALLLGDSALYLCASSLALMRNTEAFFGQGTRLTVV.

Remarks on this clonotype: A junction boundary mismatches the germline segment, possibly from a read error. The chain is built from TRBV15 and TRBJ2-3; TRBD2 aligns across 10 bases. The germline CDR1 and CDR2 sequences are LNHNV and YYDKDF (reference sequence). This CDR3 region has 17 residues. CDR3 bases: TGTGCCACCAGCAGAGATCTCTCTAGCGGGGGCACAGATACGCGGTATTTT. Translation: CATSRDLSSGGTDTRYF. The full variable domain, rest sourced from reference TRBV15 and TRBJ2-3, is DAMVIQNPRYQVTQFGKPVTLSCSQTLNHNVMYWYQQKSSQAPKLLFHYYDKDFNNEADTPDNFQSRRPNTSFCFLDIRSPGLGDTAMYLCATSRDLSSGGTDTRYFGPGTRLTVL.

The rearrangement links TRBV4-2 to TRBJ2-1, with D unresolved. Germline values: CDR1 LGHNA, CDR2 YNFKEQ. V shed 0 bases and J shed 0 bases, with 12 bases lying between them. This CDR3 region has 17 residues. The CDR3 bases are TGTGCCAGCAGCCAAGAGCTGTGGCCGAGCTCCTACAATGAGCAGTTCTTC. The encoded protein is CASSQELWPSSYNEQFF.

This chain links TRBV9 with TRBJ1-6; 8 nucleotides agree with TRBD1. Germline trimming cut 4 bases from V and 1 base from J; bases unmatched to any gene: 4. The CDR3 loop spans 16 amino acids. Germline values: CDR1 SGDLS, CDR2 YYNGEE. The CDR3 region is CASSSDRVSYNSPLHF. In DNA, the CDR3 is TGTGCCAGCAGCTCGGACAGGGTGTCCTATAATTCACCCCTCCACTTT.

This clonotype showed up just a few times. This chain connects TRBV30 to TRBJ1-5; D is unclear. The CDR3 has 14 amino acids. Trimming cost V 0 bases and J 0 bases, with 6 bases left between them. Germline V gene lookup returns CDR1 GTSNPN and CDR2 SVGIG (reference sequence). This CDR3 is CAWSVRVSNQPQHF. In nucleotides, the CDR3 is TGTGCCTGGAGTGTCAGAGTTAGCAATCAGCCCCAGCATTTT.